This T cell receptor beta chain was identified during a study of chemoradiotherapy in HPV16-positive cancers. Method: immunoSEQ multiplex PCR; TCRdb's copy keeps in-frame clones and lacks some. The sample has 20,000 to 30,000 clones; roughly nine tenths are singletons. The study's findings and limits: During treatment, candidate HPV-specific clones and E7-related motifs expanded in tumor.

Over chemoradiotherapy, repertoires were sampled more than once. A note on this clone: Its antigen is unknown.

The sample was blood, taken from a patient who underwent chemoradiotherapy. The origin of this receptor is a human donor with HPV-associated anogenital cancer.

The DNA for the CDR3 is TGCGCCAGCAGCCAACTTCAGGGGGGGAACACTGAAGCTTTCTTT. Its translation is CASSQLQGGNTEAFF. The chain has TRBV4-1 and TRBJ1-1; 7 bases are a match to TRBD1. CDR3 size: 15 residues. The germline CDR1 and CDR2 sequences are MGHRA and YSYEKL. The ends lost 2 bases at V and 1 base at J; junction bases unmatched: 4.